The T cell receptor beta chain under discussion was sequenced for a study of regulatory T cells in long-lasting Graves disease. Study overall: Those Graves' patients who were newly diagnosed had been on antithyroid drugs under 3 months.

V dropped 4 bases and J dropped 10; count of bases not matched to a gene: 9. The CDR3 runs 14 residues. From germline, CDR1 is SGHRS and CDR2 YFSETQ. As for time point: newly diagnosed GD, antithyroid drugs for less than 3 months. With RNA extracted from PBMCs as input, the TCR library was made. Patients were from an endocrinology department in Xi'an, China. Both iRepertoire HTBI primers and Arm-PCR of CDR3 regions were used to build the TCR beta libraries. One entry per CDR3 protein results from TCRdb running MiXCR on the multiplex PCR reads. The table shows 350,000 to 500,000 distinct CDR3 sequences, with over 15% occurring only once. The same data also went into a second study, on T cells in Graves' hyperthyroidism and ophthalmopathy. That study reports: Blood also contained most expanded thyroid clonotypes above 0.001. Ophthalmopathy, as predicted by the model, came a median roughly 6.5 months after the prediction.

The chain combines TRBV5-1 with TRBJ1-4; the match to TRBD1 covers 8 bases. Material: peripheral blood mononuclear cells (PBMCs), obtained at new diagnosis, from a patient treated with antithyroid drugs. The receptor's source is a woman aged 25 to 39 with Graves disease. The CDR3 DNA is TGCGCCAGCAGCGTGGGACAGGCAACTGGAAAACTGTTTTTT. This codes for CASSVGQATGKLFF.